The present T cell receptor delta chain was sequenced within a study of γδ T cells in repeated Plasmodium falciparum infection. Study at large: Donors were malaria-exposed Malian children or age- and gender-matched Australian children. Sampling occurred at baseline, pre-infection for selected infections, and 21 days post-infection.

TCRdb reanalysed the multiplex PCR reads with CATT. The sample gives 55,000 to 70,000 delta-chain clones, around 1.7% of which show up once; approximately 16% is in the top ten. Flow sorting of PBMC yielded separate Vgamma9/Vdelta2+ and Vdelta2-negative gammadelta T cell populations for bulk repertoire analysis. This clone appeared many times. TCRdb's protein, taken from a much larger clone, differs from this DNA's translation at residue 10, likely owing to a read error; the protein displayed comes from the DNA. In germline, CDR1 is TSWWSYY, CDR2 QGS. V was shortened by 2 bases and J by 9 bases, with 31 bases between the two germline ends. This CDR3 is 19 amino acids long.

The clonotype originates from a pool of human donors (malaria-infected and uninfected, not separated). The sequencing input was gamma-delta T cells from blood. V and J are TRDV1 and TRDJ1; D not certain. CDR3 sequence (DNA): TGTGCTCTTGGGGAATTCTCTAAAAGACTCCGTACCGGGTTTAAGGAACTCATCTTT. As protein: CALGEFSKRLRTGFKELIF.